This TCR beta chain was obtained from a study of spatial heterogeneity in lung cancer. General study points: The recorded estimate of tumor T cell coverage is 7% to 9% for alpha chains and more than 11% for beta chains. Within tumors, counts of expanded alpha and beta TCRs tracked tumor mutation counts.

CDR1 DFQATT and CDR2 SNEGSKA come from the germline V gene (reference sequence). This CDR3 contains 11 residues. V shed 3 bases and J 11 bases; nucleotides not matched to a gene: 6. This clonotype has just a few counts. Its specificity is unknown. Time point meaning: sample taken at primary tumor resection. The sequenced material consisted of unsorted whole RNA from tumor, nontumor lung or frozen PBMC. Every molecule of TCR cDNA had its own unique molecular identifier. TCRdb re-called the 5' RACE reads with MiXCR, one entry per CDR3 protein. The sample holds about 27,000 distinct CDR3 sequences, approximately 7.7% seen once.

The TCR comes from a male donor with early-stage non-small cell lung cancer. This chain uses TRBV20-1 with TRBJ1-1; 7 positions agree with TRBD1. This specimen was lung tumor tissue, taken at surgery. CDR3 region: CSARTGIAAFF. The CDR3 DNA reads TGCAGTGCTAGGACAGGGATCGCGGCTTTCTTT.